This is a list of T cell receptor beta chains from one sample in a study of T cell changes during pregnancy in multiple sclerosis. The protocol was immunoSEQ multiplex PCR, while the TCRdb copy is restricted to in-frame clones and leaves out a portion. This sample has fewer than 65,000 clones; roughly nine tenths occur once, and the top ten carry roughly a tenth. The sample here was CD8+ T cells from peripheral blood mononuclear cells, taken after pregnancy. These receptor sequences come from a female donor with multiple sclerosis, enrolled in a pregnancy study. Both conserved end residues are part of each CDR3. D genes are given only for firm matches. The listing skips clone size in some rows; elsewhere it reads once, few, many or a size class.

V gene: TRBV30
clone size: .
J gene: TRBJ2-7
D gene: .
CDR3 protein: CAWSYSQGSGDEQYF
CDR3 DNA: TGTGCCTGGAGTTACTCCCAGGGATCCGGCGACGAGCAGTACTTC

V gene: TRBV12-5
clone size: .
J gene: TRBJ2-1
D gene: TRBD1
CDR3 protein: CASGPTPRGNNKQFF
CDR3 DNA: TGTGCTAGTGGTCCCACGCCCAGGGGGAACAATAAGCAGTTCTTC

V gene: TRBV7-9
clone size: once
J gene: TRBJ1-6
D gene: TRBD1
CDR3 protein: CASSNGTGRTPLHF
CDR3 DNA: TGTGCCAGCAGCAACGGGACAGGGAGGACACCCCTCCACTTT

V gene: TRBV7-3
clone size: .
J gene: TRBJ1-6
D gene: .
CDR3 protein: CASSADSNSPLHF
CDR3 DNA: TGTGCCAGCAGCGCCGACAGTAATTCACCCCTCCACTTT

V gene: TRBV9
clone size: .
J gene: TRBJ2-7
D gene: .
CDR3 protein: CASSVGSGSYEQYF
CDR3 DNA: TGTGCCAGCAGCGTGGGTAGCGGCTCCTACGAGCAGTACTTC

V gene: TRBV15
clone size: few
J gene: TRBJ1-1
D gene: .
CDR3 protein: CATQGGFAEAFF
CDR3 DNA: TGTGCCACCCAAGGGGGATTCGCTGAAGCTTTCTTT

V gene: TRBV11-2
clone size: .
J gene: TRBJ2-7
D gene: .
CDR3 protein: CASSFGGTYEQYF
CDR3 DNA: TGTGCCAGCAGCTTTGGCGGTACCTACGAGCAGTACTTC

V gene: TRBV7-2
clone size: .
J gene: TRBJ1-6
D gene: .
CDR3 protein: CASSLEQLNSPLHF
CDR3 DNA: TGTGCCAGCAGCTTAGAACAGTTGAATTCACCCCTCCACTTT

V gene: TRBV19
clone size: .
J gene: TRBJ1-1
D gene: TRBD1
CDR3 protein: CASSIDYLDRETEAFF
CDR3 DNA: TGTGCCAGTAGTATAGACTACTTAGACAGGGAGACTGAAGCTTTCTTT

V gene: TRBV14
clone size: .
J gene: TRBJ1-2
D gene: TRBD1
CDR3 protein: CASSDRDRGRSGYGYTF
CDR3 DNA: TGTGCCAGCAGTGACCGGGACAGGGGGCGCAGTGGCTATGGCTACACCTTC

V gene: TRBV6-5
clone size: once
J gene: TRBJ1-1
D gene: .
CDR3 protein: CASSPADSKVEAFF
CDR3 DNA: TGTGCCAGCAGCCCAGCCGACAGCAAAGTTGAAGCTTTCTTT

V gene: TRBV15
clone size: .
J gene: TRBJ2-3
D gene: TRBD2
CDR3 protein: CATSRDRSGGPSTDTQYF
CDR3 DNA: TGTGCCACCAGCAGAGATCGTAGCGGGGGTCCTAGCACAGATACGCAGTATTTT

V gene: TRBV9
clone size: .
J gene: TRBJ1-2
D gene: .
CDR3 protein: CASSPDRSNYGYTF
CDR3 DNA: TGTGCCAGCAGCCCAGACAGGTCTAACTATGGCTACACCTTC

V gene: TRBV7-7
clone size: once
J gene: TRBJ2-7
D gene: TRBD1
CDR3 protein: CASSPGGLGGYEQYF
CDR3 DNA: TGTGCTAGCAGTCCAGGGGGCTTGGGGGGTTACGAGCAGTACTTC

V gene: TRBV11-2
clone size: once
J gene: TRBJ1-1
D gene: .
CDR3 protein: CASSTRRGEAFF
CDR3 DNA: TGTGCCAGCAGCACCCGCAGGGGTGAAGCTTTCTTT

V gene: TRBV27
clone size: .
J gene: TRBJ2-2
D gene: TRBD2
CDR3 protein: CASSGLAGAELFF
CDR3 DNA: TGTGCCAGCAGCGGACTAGCGGGGGCGGAGCTGTTTTTT

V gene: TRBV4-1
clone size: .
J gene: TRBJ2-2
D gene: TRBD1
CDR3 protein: CASSRPTGTGFVPGELFF
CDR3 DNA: TGCGCCAGCAGCCGACCTACCGGGACAGGGTTTGTCCCCGGGGAGCTGTTTTTT

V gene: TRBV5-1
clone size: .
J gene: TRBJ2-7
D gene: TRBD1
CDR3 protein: CASRFSDLGTGGMEQYF
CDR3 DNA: TGCGCCAGCAGATTTTCTGACCTCGGGACAGGTGGGATGGAGCAGTACTTC

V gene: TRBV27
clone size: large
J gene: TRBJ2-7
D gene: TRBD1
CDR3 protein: CASSATGSYEQYF
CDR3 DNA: TGTGCCAGCAGTGCGACAGGGTCCTACGAGCAGTACTTC

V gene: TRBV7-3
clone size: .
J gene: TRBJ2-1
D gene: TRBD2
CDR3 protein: CASSPTGGPGEQFF
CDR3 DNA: TGTGCCAGCAGCCCAACGGGGGGGCCCGGTGAGCAGTTCTTC

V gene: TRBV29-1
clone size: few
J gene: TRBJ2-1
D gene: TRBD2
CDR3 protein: CSGWTSGGVNNEQFF
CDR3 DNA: TGCAGCGGATGGACTAGCGGGGGGGTTAACAATGAGCAGTTCTTC

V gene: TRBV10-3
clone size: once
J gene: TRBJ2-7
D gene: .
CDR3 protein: CAISEDNGEQYF
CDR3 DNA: TGTGCCATCAGTGAGGACAATGGAGAGCAGTACTTC

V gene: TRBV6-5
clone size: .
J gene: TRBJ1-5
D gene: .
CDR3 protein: CASSYIRGRDNQPQHF
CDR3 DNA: TGTGCCAGCAGTTACATACGGGGAAGGGACAATCAGCCCCAGCATTTT

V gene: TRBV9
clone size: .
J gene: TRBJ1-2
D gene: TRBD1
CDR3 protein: CASSAQGASLRYTF
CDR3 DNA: TGTGCCAGCAGCGCGCAGGGGGCAAGTTTGCGCTACACCTTC

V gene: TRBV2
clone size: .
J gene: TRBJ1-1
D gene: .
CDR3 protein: CARNQGPEAFF
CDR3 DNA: TGTGCCAGAAACCAGGGTCCTGAAGCTTTCTTT

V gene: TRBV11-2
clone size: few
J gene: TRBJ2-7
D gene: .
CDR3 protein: CASSLAEGQYF
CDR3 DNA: TGTGCCAGCAGCTTGGCAGAGGGGCAGTACTTC

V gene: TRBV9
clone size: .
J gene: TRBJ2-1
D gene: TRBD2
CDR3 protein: CASSVPLAGGGNEQFF
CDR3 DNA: TGTGCCAGCAGCGTACCCCTAGCGGGGGGGGGTAATGAGCAGTTCTTC

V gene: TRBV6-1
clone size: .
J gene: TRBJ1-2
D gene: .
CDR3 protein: CASSEAGGSDYGYTF
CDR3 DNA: TGTGCCAGCAGTGAAGCGGGGGGTTCGGACTATGGCTACACCTTC

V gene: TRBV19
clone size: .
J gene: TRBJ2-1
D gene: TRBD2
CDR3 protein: CASRQTSGGAHEQFF
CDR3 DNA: TGTGCCAGTAGGCAGACTAGCGGGGGGGCTCATGAGCAGTTCTTC

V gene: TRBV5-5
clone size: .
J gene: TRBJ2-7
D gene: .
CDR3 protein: CASSWSLDRGQYEQYF
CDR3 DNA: TGTGCCAGCAGCTGGAGCCTGGACCGAGGGCAGTACGAGCAGTACTTC

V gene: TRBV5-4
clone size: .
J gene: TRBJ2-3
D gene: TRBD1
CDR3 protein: CASQGVWGTDTQYF
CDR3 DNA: TGTGCCAGCCAGGGGGTGTGGGGCACAGATACGCAGTATTTT

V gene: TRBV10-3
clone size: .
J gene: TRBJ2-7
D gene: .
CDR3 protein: CAIRSRRDFEQYF
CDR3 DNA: TGTGCCATCAGGTCCAGGAGGGATTTCGAGCAGTACTTC

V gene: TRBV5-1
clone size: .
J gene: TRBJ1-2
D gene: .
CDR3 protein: CASSTALTTGWDGYTF
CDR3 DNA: TGCGCCAGCAGCACAGCATTGACCACAGGGTGGGATGGCTACACCTTC

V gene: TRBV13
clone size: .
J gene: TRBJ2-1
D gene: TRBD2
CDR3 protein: CASSLPGLASPEQFF
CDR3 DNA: TGTGCCAGCTCTTTGCCGGGACTAGCGAGTCCTGAGCAGTTCTTC

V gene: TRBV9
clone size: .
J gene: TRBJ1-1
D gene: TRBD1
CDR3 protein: CASSAGGPEAFF
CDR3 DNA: TGTGCCAGCAGCGCAGGGGGACCCGAAGCTTTCTTT

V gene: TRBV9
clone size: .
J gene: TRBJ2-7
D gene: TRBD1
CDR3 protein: CASSLYSGTGLSEQYF
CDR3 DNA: TGTGCCAGCAGCCTCTACTCCGGGACAGGCCTTAGCGAGCAGTACTTC

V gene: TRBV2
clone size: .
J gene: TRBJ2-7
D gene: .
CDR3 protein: CASSPWDSSISSYEQYF
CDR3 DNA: TGTGCCAGCAGTCCATGGGACTCCTCAATTAGCTCCTACGAGCAGTACTTC

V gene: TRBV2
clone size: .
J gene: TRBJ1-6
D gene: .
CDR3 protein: CASSENRAYNSPLHF
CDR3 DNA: TGTGCCAGCAGTGAAAACAGGGCCTATAATTCACCCCTCCACTTT

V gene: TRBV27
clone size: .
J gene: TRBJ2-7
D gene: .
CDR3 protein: CASSQQGYEQYF
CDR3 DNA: TGTGCCAGCAGTCAACAGGGCTACGAGCAGTACTTC

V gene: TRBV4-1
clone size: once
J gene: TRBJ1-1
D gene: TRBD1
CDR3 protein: CASSQEAGTGVTEAFF
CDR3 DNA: TGCGCCAGCAGCCAAGAAGCTGGGACAGGGGTCACTGAAGCTTTCTTT

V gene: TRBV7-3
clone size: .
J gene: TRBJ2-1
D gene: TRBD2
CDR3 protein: CASSLKHGGERNEQFF
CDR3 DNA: TGTGCCAGCAGCCTCAAGCACGGGGGGGAGCGCAATGAGCAGTTCTTC

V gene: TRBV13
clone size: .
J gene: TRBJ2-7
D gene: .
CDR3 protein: CASSLGSAYEQYF
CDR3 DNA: TGTGCCAGCAGCTTAGGTTCCGCCTACGAGCAGTACTTC

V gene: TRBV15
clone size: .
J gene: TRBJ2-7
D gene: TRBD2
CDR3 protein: CATSRVGGGSDEQYF
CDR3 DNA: TGTGCCACCAGCAGAGTGGGCGGGGGATCGGACGAGCAGTACTTC

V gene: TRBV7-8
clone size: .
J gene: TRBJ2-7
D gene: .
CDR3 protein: CASRPTVSYEQYF
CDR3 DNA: TGTGCCAGCAGGCCGACAGTCTCCTACGAGCAGTACTTC

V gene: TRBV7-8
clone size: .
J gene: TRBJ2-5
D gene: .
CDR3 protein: CASSRTLAVETQYF
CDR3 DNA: TGTGCCAGCAGCCGAACGCTAGCTGTAGAGACCCAGTACTTC

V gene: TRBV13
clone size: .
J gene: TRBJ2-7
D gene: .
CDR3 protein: CASSLGGAGEQYF
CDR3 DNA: TGTGCCAGCAGCTTAGGGGGGGCAGGGGAGCAGTACTTC

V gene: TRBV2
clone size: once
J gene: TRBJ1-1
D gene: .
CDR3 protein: CASSDIDSFNTEAFF
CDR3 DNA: TGTGCCAGCAGTGACATAGACAGCTTTAACACTGAAGCTTTCTTT

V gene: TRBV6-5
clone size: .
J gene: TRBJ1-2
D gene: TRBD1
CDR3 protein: CASSYSRDRANYGYTF
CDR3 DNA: TGTGCCAGCAGTTACTCGAGGGACAGAGCTAACTATGGCTACACCTTC

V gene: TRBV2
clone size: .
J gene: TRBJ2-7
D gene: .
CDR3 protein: CASSEGTPSSYEQYF
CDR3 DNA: TGTGCCAGCAGTGAAGGGACACCGAGCTCCTACGAGCAGTACTTC

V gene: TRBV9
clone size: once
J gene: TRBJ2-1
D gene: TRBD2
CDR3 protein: CASSVGLAGGAIHNEQFF
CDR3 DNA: TGTGCCAGCAGCGTAGGGCTAGCGGGGGGGGCCATCCACAATGAGCAGTTCTTC

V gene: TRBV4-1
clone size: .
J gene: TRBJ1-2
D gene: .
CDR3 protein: CASSQVEAPRGGDYGYTF
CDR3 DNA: TGCGCCAGCAGCCAAGTGGAAGCTCCGCGGGGAGGGGACTATGGCTACACCTTC

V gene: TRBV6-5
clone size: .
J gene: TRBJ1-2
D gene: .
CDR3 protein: CASRNPRESGGYTF
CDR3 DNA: TGTGCCAGCAGAAATCCCAGGGAATCTGGAGGCTACACCTTC

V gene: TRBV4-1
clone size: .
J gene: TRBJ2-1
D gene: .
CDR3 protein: CASSLRTGVVDNEQFF
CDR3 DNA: TGCGCCAGCAGCCTAAGGACGGGGGTGGTAGACAATGAGCAGTTCTTC

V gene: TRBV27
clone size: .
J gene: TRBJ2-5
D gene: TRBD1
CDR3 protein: CASTKTGAQETQYF
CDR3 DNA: TGTGCCAGCACAAAAACAGGGGCCCAAGAGACCCAGTACTTC

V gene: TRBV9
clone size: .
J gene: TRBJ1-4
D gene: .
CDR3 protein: CASSSGSYEKLFF
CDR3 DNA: TGTGCCAGCAGCAGCGGGTCTTATGAAAAACTGTTTTTT

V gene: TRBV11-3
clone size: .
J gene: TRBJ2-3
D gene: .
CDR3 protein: CASSSSLETDTQYF
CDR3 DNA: TGTGCCAGCAGCTCGTCACTAGAGACAGATACGCAGTATTTT

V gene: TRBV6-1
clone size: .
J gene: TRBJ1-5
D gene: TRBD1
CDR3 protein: CASSGQGAQHF
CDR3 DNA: TGTGCCAGCAGTGGGCAGGGGGCCCAGCATTTT

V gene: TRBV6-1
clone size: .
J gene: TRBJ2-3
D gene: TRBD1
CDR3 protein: CATGQDTDTQYF
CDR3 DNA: TGTGCCACGGGACAGGACACAGATACGCAGTATTTT

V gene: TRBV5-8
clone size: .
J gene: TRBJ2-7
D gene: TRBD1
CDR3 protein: CASSFLQGIYEQYF
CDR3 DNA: TGTGCCAGCAGCTTTTTACAGGGGATTTACGAGCAGTACTTC